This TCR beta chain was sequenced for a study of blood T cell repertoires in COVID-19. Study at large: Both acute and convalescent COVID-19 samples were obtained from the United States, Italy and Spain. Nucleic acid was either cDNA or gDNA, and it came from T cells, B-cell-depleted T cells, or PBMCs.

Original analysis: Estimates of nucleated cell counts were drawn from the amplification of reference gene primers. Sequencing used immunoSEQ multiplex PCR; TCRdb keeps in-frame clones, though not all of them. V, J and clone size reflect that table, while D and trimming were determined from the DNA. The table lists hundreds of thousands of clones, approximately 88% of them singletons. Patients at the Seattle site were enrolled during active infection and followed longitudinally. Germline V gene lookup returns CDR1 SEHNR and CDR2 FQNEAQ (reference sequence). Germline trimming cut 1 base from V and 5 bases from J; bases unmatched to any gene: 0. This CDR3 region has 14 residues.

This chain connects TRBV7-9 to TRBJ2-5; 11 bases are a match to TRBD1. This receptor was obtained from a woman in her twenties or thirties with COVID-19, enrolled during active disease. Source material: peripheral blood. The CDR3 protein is CASSLGTGGETQYF. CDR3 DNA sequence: TGTGCCAGCAGCTTAGGGACAGGGGGCGAGACCCAGTACTTC. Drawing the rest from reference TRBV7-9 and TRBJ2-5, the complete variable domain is DTGVSQNPRHKITKRGQNVTFRCDPISEHNRLYWYRQTLGQGPEFLTYFQNEAQLEKSRLLSDRFSAERPKGSFSTLEIQRTEQGDSAMYLCASSLGTGGETQYFGPGTRLLVL.